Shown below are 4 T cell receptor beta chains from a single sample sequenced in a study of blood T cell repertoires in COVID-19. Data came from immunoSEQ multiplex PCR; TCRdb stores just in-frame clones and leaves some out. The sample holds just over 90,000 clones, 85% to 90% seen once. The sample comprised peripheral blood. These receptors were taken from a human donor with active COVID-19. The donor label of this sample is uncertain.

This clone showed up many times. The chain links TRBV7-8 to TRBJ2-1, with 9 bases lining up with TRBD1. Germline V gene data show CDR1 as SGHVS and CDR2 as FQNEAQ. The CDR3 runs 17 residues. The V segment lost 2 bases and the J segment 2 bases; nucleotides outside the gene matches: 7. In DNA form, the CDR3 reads TGTGCCAGCAGCTTATTCAAGGGACAGGGAGCCTACAATGAGCAGTTCTTC. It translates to CASSLFKGQGAYNEQFF.

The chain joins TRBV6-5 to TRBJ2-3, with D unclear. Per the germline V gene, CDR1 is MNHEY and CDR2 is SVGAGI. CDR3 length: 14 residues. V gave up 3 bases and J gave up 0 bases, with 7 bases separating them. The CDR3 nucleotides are TGTGCCAGCAGTTATACAGTTAGCACAGATACGCAGTATTTT. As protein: CASSYTVSTDTQYF.

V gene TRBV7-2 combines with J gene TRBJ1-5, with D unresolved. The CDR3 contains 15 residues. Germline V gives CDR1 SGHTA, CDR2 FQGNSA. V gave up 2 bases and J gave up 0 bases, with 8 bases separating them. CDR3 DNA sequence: TGTGCCAGCAGCTTATTGCGCGATAGCAATCAGCCCCAGCATTTT. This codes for CASSLLRDSNQPQHF.

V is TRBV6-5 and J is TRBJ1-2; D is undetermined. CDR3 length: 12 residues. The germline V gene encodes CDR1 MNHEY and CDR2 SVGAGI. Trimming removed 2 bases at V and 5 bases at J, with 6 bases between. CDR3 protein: CASSYGEYGYTF. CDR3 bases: TGTGCCAGCAGTTACGGAGAATATGGCTACACCTTC.